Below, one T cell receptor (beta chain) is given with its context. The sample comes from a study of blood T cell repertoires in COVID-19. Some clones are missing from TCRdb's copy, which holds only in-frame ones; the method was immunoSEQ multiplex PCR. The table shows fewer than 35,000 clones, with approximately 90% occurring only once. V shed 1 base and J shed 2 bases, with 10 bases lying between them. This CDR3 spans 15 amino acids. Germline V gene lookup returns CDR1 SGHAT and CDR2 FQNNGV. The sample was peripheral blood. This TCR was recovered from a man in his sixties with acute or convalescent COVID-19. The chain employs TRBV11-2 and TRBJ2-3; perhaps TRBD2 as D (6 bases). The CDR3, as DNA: TGTGCCAGCAGCTTAGGCGGGGTCCCCACAGATACGCAGTATTTT. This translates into CASSLGGVPTDTQYF. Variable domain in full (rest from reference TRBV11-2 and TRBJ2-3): EAGVAQSPRYKIIEKRQSVAFWCNPISGHATLYWYQQILGQGPKLLIQFQNNGVVDDSQLPKDRFSAERLKGVDSTLKIQPAKLEDSAVYLCASSLGGVPTDTQYFGPGTRLTVL.